This TCR beta chain was identified in a study of identical twins. Each CDR3 protein is one row after TCRdb ran MiXCR on the 5' RACE reads. Here the sample spans roughly 480,000 distinct CDR3 sequences, approximately 24% being singletons. Study-level points and caveats: Alpha sequences that were out-of-frame and twin-shared showed an excess of low generation probability.

As to this clonotype: Its antigen is undetermined.

The V and J ends lost 7 bases and 8 bases respectively, with 12 bases between them. The V gene's germline CDR1 is SQVTM and CDR2 ANQGSEA. The length of the CDR3 is 11 residues. This sample was shared with a second study, whose subject was T cells expressing NK-cell markers. That publication notes: According to the study, TCR beta repertoires originated from sorted CD3+CD56+NKG2C+, CD3+CD56+NKG2C- and CD3+CD56-NKG2C+ T cells.

Sequences were obtained from CD4+ T cells sorted from blood. The chain carries TRBV29-1 and TRBJ2-1; D uncertain. This receptor was obtained from a woman under 30 in good health. Written as DNA, the CDR3 is TGCAGCGCTGCTCTTGGCGATGAGCAGTTCTTC. This encodes CSAALGDEQFF.